A single sample gave rise to the 14 T cell receptor beta chains below, sequenced in a study of TIL therapy for anti-PD-1-resistant metastatic lung cancer. Sequencing used immunoSEQ v3. The data were produced by immunoSEQ multiplex PCR, yet TCRdb's version contains in-frame clones alone and is incomplete. The repertoire holds about 36,000 clones, with 70% to 75% as singletons. Time point indicated: pre-treatment sample, taken before nivolumab and TIL therapy. The sample consisted of blood, taken at baseline. The receptors here all came from a person between 25 and 79 years old with non-small cell lung cancer.

The chain couples TRBV4-3 to TRBJ1-2; tentative D call: TRBD1 (5 bases). With 4 bases removed from V and 6 bases from J, the gap between germline ends came to 18 bases. The CDR3 consists of 15 residues. The germline gives CDR1 LGHNA, CDR2 YSLEER. For the CDR3, the DNA is TGCGCCAGCAGCCCAAGCCACGGGGGAAGGGATGGCTACACCTTC. Translation: CASSPSHGGRDGYTF.

This clone was seen a few times. The V and J genes are TRBV28 and TRBJ1-1; D is unresolved. Per the germline V gene, CDR1 is MDHEN and CDR2 is SYDVKM. The CDR3 has 13 amino acids. The V end lost 7 bases, the J end lost 5 bases, and 14 bases lay between the germline ends. CDR3 residues: CASTGPGRTEAFF. For the CDR3, the DNA is TGTGCCAGCACTGGGCCCGGTCGGACTGAAGCTTTCTTT.

In this sample, this clone turned up a few times. The chain is built from TRBV7-2 and TRBJ1-2; TRBD1 might be the D (6 bases). The CDR3 runs to 12 residues. Germline V gene sequence: CDR1 SGHTA, CDR2 FQGNSA. Trimming took off 5 bases at V and 7 bases at J, with 11 bases between the two ends. The CDR3 is CASSGRQVGYTF. CDR3 coding DNA: TGTGCCAGCAGCGGGCGACAGGTTGGCTACACCTTC.

The chain has TRBV7-3 and TRBJ2-5; the D is unclear. The CDR3 runs 14 residues. CDR1 and CDR2 (germline): SGHTA, FQGTGA. The V end lost 2 bases, the J end lost 5 bases, and 12 bases lay between the germline ends. This CDR3 is CASSLSRTGETQYF. DNA for the CDR3: TGTGCCAGCAGCTTATCGAGAACTGGGGAGACCCAGTACTTC.

The chain joins TRBV19 to TRBJ1-1, with a tentative D call TRBD1 (6 bases). The CDR3 is 15 amino acids. The germline V and J ends were trimmed by 3 bases and 5 bases, with 16 bases remaining between them. Germline CDR1 LNHDA, CDR2 SQIVND (reference sequence). The CDR3 reads CASSISPGARTEAFF. The CDR3 region has the DNA TGTGCCAGTAGTATTTCCCCGGGGGCGAGAACTGAAGCTTTCTTT.

This clone appeared a few times. This chain connects TRBV11-2 to TRBJ1-2, with D unclear. CDR3 length: 14 residues. The ends were cut back, 1 base at V and 5 bases at J, with 11 bases in the middle. Per the germline V gene, CDR1 is SGHAT and CDR2 is FQNNGV. The CDR3 loop reads CASSLAPDRYGYTF. For the CDR3, the DNA is TGTGCCAGCAGCTTAGCTCCAGATAGATATGGCTACACCTTC.

The chain employs TRBV4-3 and TRBJ1-4; TRBD1 aligns across 9 bases. The V segment lost 3 bases and the J segment 11 bases; nucleotides outside the gene matches: 4. Per the germline V gene, CDR1 is LGHNA and CDR2 is YSLEER. The CDR3 contains 13 residues. CDR3 coding DNA: TGCGCCAGCAGCCACGACAGGGGGGAGAAACTGTTTTTT. As protein: CASSHDRGEKLFF.

The J gene is TRBJ2-1, the V gene TRBV5-1, with D possibly TRBD2 on 6 matching bases. The germline V gene encodes CDR1 SGHRS and CDR2 YFSETQ. This CDR3 is 15 amino acids long. The ends were cut back, 4 bases at V and 8 bases at J, with 19 bases in the middle. The CDR3 loop reads CASSRTGVVTDEQFF. CDR3 bases: TGCGCCAGCAGCCGCACGGGGGTGGTAACCGATGAGCAGTTCTTC.

The chain employs TRBV4-2 and TRBJ2-5; no firm D call. The DNA end is more similar to TRBJ2-7, so the J call may be wrong. CDR3 length: 17 residues. Germline V gene lookup returns CDR1 LGHNA and CDR2 YNFKEQ. This CDR3 is CASSQELSARVIDEQYF. The CDR3 nucleotides are TGTGCCAGCAGCCAAGAATTGTCTGCGCGCGTTATCGACGAGCAGTACTTC.

This clone was detected once. The chain uses TRBV29-1 and TRBJ2-3; TRBD2 aligns across 10 bases. The germline CDR1 and CDR2 sequences are SQVTM and ANQGSEA. V lost 4 bases, J lost 5 bases, and 27 bases stayed unmatched. The CDR3 loop spans 21 amino acids. DNA for the CDR3: TGCAGCGTTGCCCGTTTTCAGAGCGGGAGGGCCGTTGCGGCACACGTAGATACGCAGTATTTT. Its protein is CSVARFQSGRAVAAHVDTQYF.

This rearrangement joins TRBV7-2 to TRBJ2-6; D gene ambiguous. CDR1 SGHTA and CDR2 FQGNSA come from the germline V gene. The V end lost 5 bases, the J end lost 2 bases, and 7 bases lay between the germline ends. The CDR3 is 14 amino acids. CDR3 protein: CASSPNTGANVLTF. The CDR3 region has the DNA TGTGCCAGCAGCCCAAACACTGGGGCCAACGTCCTGACTTTC.

CDR3 DNA sequence: TGCGCCAGCAGCCAAGAAGTGTCGCCGTCCGGAAACACCATATATTTT. Its translation: CASSQEVSPSGNTIYF. The rearrangement joins TRBV4-3 to TRBJ1-3; D is unresolved. The V gene's germline CDR1 is LGHNA and CDR2 YSLEER. The CDR3 consists of 16 residues. Trimming left V 0 bases short and J 4 bases short, with 13 bases between.

In its sample, this clone was seen a few times. The CDR3 sequence is CASSALDGSNSPLHF. For the CDR3, the DNA is TGTGCCAGCAGTGCACTTGACGGTTCCAATTCACCCCTCCACTTT. The V gene is TRBV2, the J gene TRBJ1-6; D gene uncertain. The CDR3 totals 15 residues. V was cut by 4 bases and J by 7 bases, with 14 bases left in between. Per germline, CDR1 SNHLY and CDR2 FYNNEI. The whole variable domain, remainder taken from reference TRBV2 and TRBJ1-6, is EPEVTQTPSHQVTQMGQEVILRCVPISNHLYFYWYRQILGQKVEFLVSFYNNEISEKSEIFDDQFSVERPDGSNFTLKIRSTKLEDSAMYFCASSALDGSNSPLHFGNGTRLTVT.

The chain uses TRBV27 and TRBJ2-7, with D hard to call. Trimming shortened V by 6 bases and J by 2 bases, and 5 bases separated the two germline ends. The CDR3 is 11 amino acids. Per germline, CDR1 MNHEY and CDR2 SMNVEV (reference sequence). The CDR3 here is CASRGPYEQYF. The CDR3 region has the DNA TGTGCCAGCAGAGGGCCCTACGAGCAGTACTTC.